This T cell receptor (beta chain) was profiled in a study of control samples from healthy donors and cancer patients. Germline CDR1 and CDR2: MNHEY and SMNVEV (reference sequence). The CDR3 totals 14 residues. The germline V and J ends were trimmed by 5 bases and 1 base, with 9 bases remaining between them. Sequencing was performed with immunoSEQ multiplex PCR; in TCRdb, only in-frame clones are kept and a portion is missing. The sample contains more than 100,000 clones, 80% to 95% of which appear only once. The sample was blood. This TCR came from a man in his late teens or twenties in good health. This chain connects TRBV27 to TRBJ2-1, with D unresolved. The CDR3 DNA sequence: TGTGCCAGCAGTCAGCCTTATTCCTACAATGAGCAGTTCTTC. Its protein product is CASSQPYSYNEQFF.